This passage covers 31 T cell receptor beta chains from one sample sequenced in a study of OX40 agonist ivuxolimab in advanced cancers. The method was immunoSEQ multiplex PCR; TCRdb's version includes in-frame clones alone and lacks a portion of them. The repertoire has about 80,000 clones, 94% of them found once; the top ten carry roughly 9.6%. This material consisted of CD4+ or CD8+ T cells sorted from blood, taken in a trial of the OX40 agonist ivuxolimab. These receptors came from an adult with an advanced solid tumor such as melanoma, head and neck, liver or kidney cancer.

J is TRBJ2-7 and V is TRBV5-4, with D unresolved. The germline V gene encodes CDR1 SGHNT and CDR2 YYREEE (reference sequence). The germline V and J ends were trimmed by 3 bases and 0 bases, with 10 bases remaining between them. The CDR3 length is 14 residues. Here the CDR3 reads CASSSRTDSYEQYF. CDR3 DNA: TGTGCCAGCAGCTCCCGGACGGACTCCTACGAGCAGTACTTC.

Comments on this clone: A junction boundary mismatches the germline segment, possibly from a read error. V is TRBV9 and J is TRBJ1-1, with a possible D match to TRBD1 (6 bases). The CDR3 extends over 13 amino acids. The germline V gene has CDR1 SGDLS and CDR2 YYNGEE. The CDR3 coding sequence is TGTGCCAGCAGCGTAGTCAGGGACACCGAAGCTTTCTTT. Residues: CASSVVRDTEAFF.

Worth noting for this clone: A junction end diverges from the germline sequence, so it may reflect a read error. The J gene is TRBJ2-7, the V gene TRBV7-9; D is ambiguous. The length of the CDR3 is 14 residues. From germline, CDR1 is SEHNR and CDR2 FQNEAQ (reference sequence). The DNA for the CDR3 is TGTGCCAGCAGCTTAGCGATTGGGTCCTCCGAGCAGTACTTC. This gives the protein CASSLAIGSSEQYF.

This chain connects TRBV4-1 to TRBJ2-1, with TRBD2 as a possible D gene (5 bases). CDR3 length equals 16 residues. Trimming left V 1 base short and J 4 bases short, with 14 bases between. The germline V gene has CDR1 MGHRA and CDR2 YSYEKL. CDR3 sequence: CASSQVVSSHYNEQFF. As DNA, the CDR3 is TGCGCCAGCAGCCAAGTGGTGTCTAGCCATTACAATGAGCAGTTCTTC.

The chain uses TRBV9 and TRBJ2-5; a weak D match, TRBD2 (5 bases). The CDR3 is 15 residues long. V shed 2 bases and J shed 2 bases, with 13 bases lying between them. Germline V CDR1 and CDR2: SGDLS, YYNGEE. CDR3 DNA: TGTGCCAGCAGCGTTGAGGGCCTCGTACAAGAGACCCAGTACTTC. Its protein product is CASSVEGLVQETQYF.

The V call is TRBV19, the J call TRBJ1-3, with no clear D. Germline V gene sequence: CDR1 LNHDA, CDR2 SQIVND (reference sequence). V was trimmed by 7 bases and J by 0 bases, leaving 16 bases between them. This CDR3 has 16 residues. CDR3 DNA sequence: TGTGCCAGTAAAAGATTAGAGGTTCACTCTGGAAACACCATATATTTT. Protein sequence: CASKRLEVHSGNTIYF.

The rearrangement uses TRBV30 and TRBJ2-3; 7 nucleotides line up with TRBD1. Losses at the gene ends were 3 bases for V and 2 bases for J; bases not matched to a gene: 11. The CDR3 length is 16 residues. Germline lookup yields CDR1 GTSNPN and CDR2 SVGIG (reference sequence). CDR3 DNA: TGTGCCTGGAGGCCCCTACCGGGACAGAACACAGATACGCAGTATTTT. This gives the protein CAWRPLPGQNTDTQYF. The full variable domain, its missing parts supplied by reference TRBV30 and TRBJ2-3, is SQTIHQWPATLVQPVGSPLSLECTVEGTSNPNLYWYRQAAGRGLQLLFYSVGIGQISSEVPQNLSASRPQDRQFILSSKKLLLSDSGFYLCAWRPLPGQNTDTQYFGPGTRLTVL.

J is TRBJ2-7 and V is TRBV15, with D hard to call. V dropped 5 bases and J dropped 1 base, with 9 bases sitting between them. The CDR3 is 13 amino acids. CDR1 and CDR2 (germline): LNHNV, YYDKDF (reference sequence). CDR3 DNA: TGTGCCACCAGCCGAAGGGCTTCCTACGAGCAGTACTTC. It yields the protein CATSRRASYEQYF.

In this sample, this clone turned up once. The rearrangement uses TRBV5-5 and TRBJ2-1; D may be TRBD1 (5 bases). Germline assignment: CDR1 SGHKS and CDR2 YYEKEE (reference sequence). The V end was cut by 5 bases, the J end by 8 bases, with 17 bases between. There are 14 residues in the CDR3. The CDR3 DNA is TGTGCCAGCAGGTGGTGGGGCCTTGGAGATGAGCAGTTCTTC. This codes for CASRWWGLGDEQFF.

This clone was seen only once. The V and J genes are TRBV7-8 and TRBJ2-7; 12 bases are a match to TRBD2. CDR3 length equals 15 residues. In germline, CDR1 is SGHVS, CDR2 FQNEAQ. After removal of 2 bases from V and 2 bases from J, the junction contained 1 base not matched to a gene. CDR3 sequence reads: CASSLLAGGPYEQYF. Written as DNA, the CDR3 is TGTGCCAGCAGCTTACTAGCGGGAGGGCCCTACGAGCAGTACTTC. Filled out from reference TRBV7-8 and TRBJ2-7, the complete variable domain reads GAGVSQSPRYKVAKRGQDVALRCDPISGHVSLFWYQQALGQGPEFLTYFQNEAQLDKSGLPSDRFFAERPEGSVSTLKIQRTQQEDSAVYLCASSLLAGGPYEQYFGPGTRLTVT.

The chain couples TRBV5-1 to TRBJ2-5, with TRBD1 identical over 7 bases. V lost 0 bases and J lost 2; bases outside the gene matches: 13. Germline CDR1 and CDR2: SGHRS and YFSETQ. CDR3 length equals 18 residues. CDR3 bases: TGCGCCAGCAGCTTGGATAGGGGGCAAATGACACCGCAAGAGACCCAGTACTTC. Translating it yields CASSLDRGQMTPQETQYF.

The rearrangement joins TRBV27 to TRBJ1-2, with 9 bases that match TRBD1. The CDR3 has 15 residues. The germline gives CDR1 MNHEY, CDR2 SMNVEV (reference sequence). Unmatched junction bases numbered 6, after V lost 5 bases and J lost 2 bases. The CDR3 DNA reads as TGTGCCAGCAGTCCGCACAGGGGGCCAAACTATGGCTACACCTTC. This translates into CASSPHRGPNYGYTF.

V gene TRBV11-2 combines with J gene TRBJ1-1; D is ambiguous. Germline CDR1 SGHAT, CDR2 FQNNGV. This CDR3 contains 11 residues. With 5 bases removed from V and 5 bases from J, the gap between germline ends came to 6 bases. The CDR3 reads CASSRGTEAFF. CDR3 sequence (DNA): TGTGCCAGCAGCCGAGGGACTGAAGCTTTCTTT.

The rearrangement links TRBV30 to TRBJ2-1; D may be TRBD1 (6 bases). Trimming pared 2 bases from V and 5 bases from J, leaving 10 bases between. There are 13 residues in the CDR3. Germline-derived CDR1 and CDR2 are GTSNPN and SVGIG (reference sequence). The CDR3 reads CAWSIWGHNEQFF. The CDR3 region has the DNA TGTGCCTGGAGTATCTGGGGGCACAATGAGCAGTTCTTC.

The chain combines TRBV7-9 with TRBJ2-7, with D tentatively TRBD2 (6 bases). The CDR3 contains 16 residues. V gave up 3 bases and J gave up 7 bases, with 22 bases separating them. Germline loops: CDR1 SEHNR, CDR2 FQNEAQ (reference sequence). CDR3 sequence (DNA): TGTGCCAGCAGCTTTTCGGGGCAGGACTACTCGGGGGAGCAGTACTTC. It encodes CASSFSGQDYSGEQYF.

V gene TRBV9 combines with J gene TRBJ2-3; the match to TRBD2 covers 14 bases. Germline V gene sequence: CDR1 SGDLS, CDR2 YYNGEE. J was trimmed by 2 bases and V by 4 bases; bases with no gene match: 18. The CDR3 runs 21 residues. CDR3: CASSHPGRGLAGVWDTDTQYF. CDR3 nucleotide sequence: TGTGCCAGCAGCCACCCGGGAAGGGGACTAGCGGGAGTATGGGACACAGATACGCAGTATTTT.

The rearrangement uses TRBV27 and TRBJ2-5, with D maybe TRBD2 (6 bases). CDR1 MNHEY and CDR2 SMNVEV come from the germline V gene (reference sequence). CDR3 length equals 17 residues. Trimming cost V 7 bases and J 5 bases, with 26 bases left between them. The CDR3 DNA reads TGTGCCAGCACCGGGAGACAGACCTCTAAGGGAGCTGAGACCCAGTACTTC. Its protein is CASTGRQTSKGAETQYF.

This chain connects TRBV5-4 to TRBJ2-1; 8 positions agree with TRBD1. Germline V lookup: CDR1 SGHNT, CDR2 YYREEE (reference sequence). The J segment lost 5 bases and the V segment lost 3 bases, leaving 4 bases of the junction unmatched. The CDR3 totals 14 residues. CDR3 coding DNA: TGTGCCAGCAGCTCGGACAGGGCCCACAATGAGCAGTTCTTC. Translation: CASSSDRAHNEQFF.

The chain links TRBV2 to TRBJ2-7, with 12 bases identical to TRBD1. Germline CDR1 reads SNHLY; CDR2 reads FYNNEI. The junction had 3 bases not matched to a gene; V was cut back by 8 bases and J by 4 bases. This CDR3 spans 13 amino acids. This CDR3 is CASGDRGQYEQYF. CDR3 coding DNA: TGTGCCAGCGGGGACAGGGGGCAGTACGAGCAGTACTTC.

This chain connects TRBV23-1 to TRBJ2-7, with D uncertain. TRBV23-1 is filed as an ORF, its function uncertain. The CDR3 has 14 residues. Trimming took 2 bases from V and 3 from J, leaving 11 bases between them. The CDR3 region has the DNA TGCGCCAGCAGTCAAATCCAGACATACTACGAGCAGTACTTC. Translating it yields CASSQIQTYYEQYF.

Details on this clone: Other DNA sequences within the sample encode an identical CDR3. This chain joins TRBV7-9 and TRBJ2-1, with D unclear. The CDR3 has 13 amino acids. Deletions cut 1 base from V and 9 bases from J, with 10 bases between. The germline V gene has CDR1 SEHNR and CDR2 FQNEAQ (reference sequence). The CDR3 DNA reads TGTGCCAGCAGCTTAGTGGGTCTCAGTGAGCAGTTCTTC. Translated, it gives CASSLVGLSEQFF.

The rearrangement links TRBV12-5 to TRBJ2-3; D is tentatively TRBD1 or TRBD2 (5 bases each). Germline V CDR1 and CDR2: LGHNT, FRNRAP. V was clipped by 4 bases and J by 5 bases, with 13 bases between them. There are 14 residues in the CDR3. The DNA of the CDR3 is TGTGCTAGTGGTTCCACCGGGGACGGAGATACGCAGTATTTT. This translates into CASGSTGDGDTQYF.

The V call is TRBV10-2, the J call TRBJ2-1; tentatively, D is TRBD2 (5 bases). The germline CDR1 and CDR2 sequences are WSHSY and SAAADI. With 3 bases removed from V and 3 bases from J, the gap between germline ends came to 15 bases. This CDR3 is 16 amino acids long. In DNA, the CDR3 is TGCGCCAGCAGTGATCGTCCAGCGGAGAGCTACAATGAGCAGTTCTTC. This codes for CASSDRPAESYNEQFF.

The V call is TRBV6-7, the J call TRBJ2-7; 7 bases align to TRBD2. Being an ORF, TRBV6-7 has a function that is uncertain. The CDR3 is 13 residues long. V shed 6 bases, J shed 5 bases, and the junction held 7 bases outside the gene matches. CDR3 residues: CASRGGLIHEQYF. The CDR3 coding sequence is TGTGCCAGCAGGGGGGGGTTAATTCACGAGCAGTACTTC.

The chain is built from TRBV7-9 and TRBJ2-2; D possibly corresponds to TRBD1 (6 bases). Germline V gene sequence: CDR1 SEHNR, CDR2 FQNEAQ (reference sequence). CDR3 length: 15 residues. The ends were cut back, 1 base at V and 5 bases at J, with 11 bases in the middle. The CDR3 nucleotides are TGTGCCAGCAGCTTAGGAGGGGGAGAGACCGGGGAGCTGTTTTTT. Translated: CASSLGGGETGELFF.

The chain has TRBV4-3 and TRBJ1-4, with D possibly matching TRBD1 (6 bases). Trimming removed 0 bases from V and 2 bases from J, with 22 bases in between. Germline values: CDR1 LGHNA, CDR2 YSLEER. The CDR3 runs to 20 residues. The CDR3 spells CASSQDLATGQRGTNEKLFF. The CDR3 region has the DNA TGCGCCAGCAGCCAAGATCTAGCAACGGGACAACGGGGGACTAATGAAAAACTGTTTTTT.

This clone was detected a few times. V gene TRBV30 combines with J gene TRBJ1-5, with D unresolved. Germline assignment: CDR1 GTSNPN and CDR2 SVGIG (reference sequence). V was clipped by 3 bases and J by 7 bases, with 19 bases between them. The CDR3 extends over 15 amino acids. The CDR3, as DNA: TGTGCCTGGAGGGATTTTGGACTACCGGGACAGCCCCAGCATTTT. Translating gives CAWRDFGLPGQPQHF.

The chain recombines TRBV11-2 with TRBJ2-3; tentative D call: TRBD1 (5 bases). Trimming left V 0 bases short and J 1 base short, with 17 bases between. The CDR3 has 18 amino acids. Germline CDR1 SGHAT, CDR2 FQNNGV. As DNA, the CDR3 is TGTGCCAGCAGCTTAGACCGAGAAGGGCCCAGGGGCACAGATACGCAGTATTTT. It yields the protein CASSLDREGPRGTDTQYF.

V and J are TRBV4-3 and TRBJ1-4, with D possibly matching TRBD1 (5 bases). The CDR3 runs 15 residues. Between the trimmed V and J ends, which lost 6 bases and 8 bases, there was a span of 19 bases. Germline V lookup: CDR1 LGHNA, CDR2 YSLEER. DNA of the CDR3: TGCGCCAGCAGACACAATCCCCGGCGGGACGAAAAACTGTTTTTT. Its protein is CASRHNPRRDEKLFF.

V is TRBV27 and J is TRBJ2-1; D not resolved. The CDR3 has 12 residues. The germline gives CDR1 MNHEY, CDR2 SMNVEV (reference sequence). With 0 bases removed from V and 8 bases from J, the gap between germline ends came to 5 bases. DNA for the CDR3: TGTGCCAGCAGTTTATCGTTCCATGAGCAGTTCTTC. Translating it yields CASSLSFHEQFF.

CDR3 in amino acids: CASSLGQGDYEQYF. DNA of the CDR3: TGTGCCAGTTCCCTGGGACAGGGGGACTACGAGCAGTACTTC. This chain links TRBV28 with TRBJ2-7, with 11 positions matching TRBD1. Trimming removed 9 bases from V and 3 bases from J; junction bases left unmatched: 7. The CDR3 loop spans 14 amino acids. Germline CDR1 is MDHEN and CDR2 is SYDVKM.